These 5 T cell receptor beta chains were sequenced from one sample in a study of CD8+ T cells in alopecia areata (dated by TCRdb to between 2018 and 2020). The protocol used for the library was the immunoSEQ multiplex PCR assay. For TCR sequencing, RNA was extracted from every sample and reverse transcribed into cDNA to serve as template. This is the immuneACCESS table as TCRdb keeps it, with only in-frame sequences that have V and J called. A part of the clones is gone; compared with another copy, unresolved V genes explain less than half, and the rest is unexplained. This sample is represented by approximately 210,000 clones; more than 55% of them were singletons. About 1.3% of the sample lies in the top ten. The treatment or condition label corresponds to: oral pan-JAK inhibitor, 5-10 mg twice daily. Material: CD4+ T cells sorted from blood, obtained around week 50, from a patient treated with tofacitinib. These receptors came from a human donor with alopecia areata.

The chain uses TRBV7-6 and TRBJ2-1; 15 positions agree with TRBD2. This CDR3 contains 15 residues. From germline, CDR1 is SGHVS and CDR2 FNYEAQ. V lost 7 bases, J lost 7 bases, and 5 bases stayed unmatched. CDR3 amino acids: CASTPGLAGGNEQFF. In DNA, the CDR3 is TGTGCCAGCACCCCGGGACTAGCGGGGGGAAATGAGCAGTTCTTC.

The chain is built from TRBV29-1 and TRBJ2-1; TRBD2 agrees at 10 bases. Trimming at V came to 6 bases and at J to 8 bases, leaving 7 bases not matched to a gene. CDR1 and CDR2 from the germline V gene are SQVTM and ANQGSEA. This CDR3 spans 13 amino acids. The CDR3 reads CSVQRGGQDEQFF. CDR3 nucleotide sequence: TGCAGCGTCCAGCGGGGGGGCCAGGATGAGCAGTTCTTC.

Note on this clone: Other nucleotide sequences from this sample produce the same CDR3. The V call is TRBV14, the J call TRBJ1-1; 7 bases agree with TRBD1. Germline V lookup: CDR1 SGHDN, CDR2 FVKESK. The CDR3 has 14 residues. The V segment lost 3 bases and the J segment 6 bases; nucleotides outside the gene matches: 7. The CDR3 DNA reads TGTGCCAGCAGCCAGACAGGGTTGGGAGCTGAAGCTTTCTTT. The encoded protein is CASSQTGLGAEAFF.

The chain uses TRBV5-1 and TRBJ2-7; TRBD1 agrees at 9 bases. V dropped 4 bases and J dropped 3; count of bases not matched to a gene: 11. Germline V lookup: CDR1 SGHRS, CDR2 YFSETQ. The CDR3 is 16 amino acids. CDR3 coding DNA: TGCGCCAGCAGCCGTGGGACAGGGTCGTCCCACTACGAGCAGTACTTC. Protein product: CASSRGTGSSHYEQYF.

CDR3 in DNA: TGTGCCAGCAGCTCCAGTAGCACAGATACGCAGTATTTT. It is translated as CASSSSSTDTQYF. The chain uses TRBV9 and TRBJ2-3; D remains ambiguous. The V and J ends lost 4 bases and 0 bases respectively, with 6 bases between them. The germline gives CDR1 SGDLS, CDR2 YYNGEE. The CDR3 has 13 amino acids.